The T cell receptor beta chain under discussion was sequenced for a study of T-cell memory formation after mild COVID-19. This clonotype has more than one count but fewer than ten. TCRdb reprocessed the 5' RACE reads via MiXCR and lists one record per CDR3 protein. The table has about 470,000 distinct CDR3 sequences, 15% to 20% seen once. Sequencing was done on a sample of PBMCs or a T cell subset sorted from them (not recorded which). The receptor was derived from an adult woman who had mild COVID-19 (a few samples of this study predate the infection). Cell type and time point are not known.

The CDR3 reads CASSPRDKINEKLFF. In DNA, the CDR3 is TGTGCCAGCAGCCCCCGGGACAAAATTAATGAAAAACTGTTTTTT. This chain connects TRBV7-8 to TRBJ1-4, with TRBD1 as a possible D gene (6 bases). Germline V CDR1 and CDR2: SGHVS, FQNEAQ. V was pared by 5 bases and J by 4 bases, with 14 bases between. The CDR3 has 15 residues.